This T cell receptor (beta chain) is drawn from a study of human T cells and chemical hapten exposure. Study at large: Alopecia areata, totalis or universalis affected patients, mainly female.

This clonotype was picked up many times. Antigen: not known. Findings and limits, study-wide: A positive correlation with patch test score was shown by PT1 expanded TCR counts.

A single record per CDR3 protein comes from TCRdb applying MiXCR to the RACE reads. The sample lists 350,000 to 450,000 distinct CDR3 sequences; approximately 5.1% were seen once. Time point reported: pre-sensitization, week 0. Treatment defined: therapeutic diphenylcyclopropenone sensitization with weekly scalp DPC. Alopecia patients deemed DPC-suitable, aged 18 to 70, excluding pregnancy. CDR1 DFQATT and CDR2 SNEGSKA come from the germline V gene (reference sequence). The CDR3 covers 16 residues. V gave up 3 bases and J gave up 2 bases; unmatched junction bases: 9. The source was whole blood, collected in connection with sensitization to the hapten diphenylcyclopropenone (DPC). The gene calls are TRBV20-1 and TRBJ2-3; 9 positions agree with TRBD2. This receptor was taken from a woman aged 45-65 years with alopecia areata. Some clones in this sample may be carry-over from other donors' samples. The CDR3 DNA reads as TGCAGTGCTAGCTCGGCGGCTAGCGGGATCACAGATACGCAGTATTTT. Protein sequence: CSASSAASGITDTQYF.